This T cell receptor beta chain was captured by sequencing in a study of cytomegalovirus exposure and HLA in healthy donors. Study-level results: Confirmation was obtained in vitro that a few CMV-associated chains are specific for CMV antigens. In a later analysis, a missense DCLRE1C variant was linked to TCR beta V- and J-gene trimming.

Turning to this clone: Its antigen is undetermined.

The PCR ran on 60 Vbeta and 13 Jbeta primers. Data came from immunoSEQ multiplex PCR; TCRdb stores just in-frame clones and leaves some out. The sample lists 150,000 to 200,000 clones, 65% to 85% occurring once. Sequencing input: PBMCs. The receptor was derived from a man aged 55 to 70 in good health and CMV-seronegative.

The CDR3 is CAISTDRGIDEQFF. CDR3 in DNA: TGTGCCATCAGTACGGACAGGGGGATCGATGAGCAGTTCTTC. V is TRBV10-3 and J is TRBJ2-1, with 10 positions matching TRBD1. Germline V gene data show CDR1 as ENHRY and CDR2 as SYGVKD. The CDR3 totals 14 residues. The V gene end was trimmed by 5 bases and the J gene end by 8 bases; junction bases not matched to a gene: 6.